This paragraph covers one T cell receptor beta chain sequence. Other DNA variants within this sample encode the same CDR3. Repertoires were generated with immunoSEQ multiplex PCR, while TCRdb's copy carries only in-frame clones and drops some. The sample shows around 2,000,000 clones, 85% to 95% of them seen only once. CD45RO-negative CD8 cells positively selected for CCR7 made up the naive population, which excluded terminally differentiated effector memory CD45RA+ cells. The data stem from a study of shared clonotypes between healthy human individuals. The CDR3 sequence is 13 residues long. Trimming took 6 bases from V and 2 from J, leaving 11 bases between them. Germline V lookup: CDR1 MNHEY, CDR2 SMNVEV (reference sequence).

What was sequenced was naive CD8+ T cells from PBMCs. This TCR came from a man between 18 and 35 years old in good health. Some clones in this sample may be carry-over from other donors' samples. The chain uses TRBV27 and TRBJ2-7; D is unclear. The CDR3 nucleotides are TGTGCCAGCAGCCCCGGACGGACCTACGAGCAGTACTTC. It codes for CASSPGRTYEQYF.